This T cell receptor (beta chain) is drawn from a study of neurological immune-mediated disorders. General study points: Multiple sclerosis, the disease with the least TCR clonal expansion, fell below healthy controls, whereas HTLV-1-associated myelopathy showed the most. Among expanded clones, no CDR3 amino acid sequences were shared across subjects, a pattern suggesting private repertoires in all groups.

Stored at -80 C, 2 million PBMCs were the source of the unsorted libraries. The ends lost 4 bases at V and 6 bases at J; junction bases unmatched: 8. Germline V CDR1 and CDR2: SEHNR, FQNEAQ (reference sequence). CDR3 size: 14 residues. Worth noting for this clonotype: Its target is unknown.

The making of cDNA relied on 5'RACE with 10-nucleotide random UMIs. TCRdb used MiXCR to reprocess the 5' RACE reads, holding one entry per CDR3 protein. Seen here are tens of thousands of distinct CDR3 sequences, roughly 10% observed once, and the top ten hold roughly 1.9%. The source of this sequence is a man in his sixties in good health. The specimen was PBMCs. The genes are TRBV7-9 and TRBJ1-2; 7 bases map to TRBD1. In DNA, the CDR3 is TGTGCCAGCAGCTACTCGGACAGGAGCGATGGCTACACCTTC. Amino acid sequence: CASSYSDRSDGYTF.